Presented here are 30 T cell receptor beta chains from one specimen sequenced in a study of cytomegalovirus exposure and HLA in healthy donors. The repertoire was sequenced with immunoSEQ multiplex PCR; TCRdb's copy has only in-frame clones and lacks some. The profile covers 330,000 or so clones, with roughly 90% appearing a single time and around 0.84% taken by the ten largest. What was sequenced was PBMCs. These receptors all come from a woman between 18 and 29 years old in good health and CMV-seronegative.

Only a few counts were recorded for this clone. This rearrangement joins TRBV6-5 to TRBJ1-4, with 7 bases fitting TRBD1. Germline V gene data show CDR1 as MNHEY and CDR2 as SVGAGI. CDR3 length: 13 residues. The J segment lost 4 bases and the V segment lost 6 bases, leaving 2 bases of the junction unmatched. The chain's CDR3 is CASRGQINEKLFF. The CDR3 DNA sequence: TGTGCCAGCAGGGGACAGATTAATGAAAAACTGTTTTTT.

The chain uses TRBV5-8 and TRBJ2-7, with 10 bases that match TRBD1. V lost 5 bases and J lost 4; bases outside the gene matches: 6. The CDR3 covers 14 residues. CDR1 and CDR2 from the germline V gene are SGHTS and YDEGEE. CDR3 residues: CASRATGGLYEQYF. DNA of the CDR3: TGTGCCAGCAGAGCGACAGGGGGCCTATACGAGCAGTACTTC.

This clone was recorded only once. The chain joins TRBV18 to TRBJ1-5; the D gene is possibly TRBD1 (6 bases). The V gene lost 5 bases and the J gene lost 1 base, with 9 bases spanning the gap. Germline assignment: CDR1 KGHSH and CDR2 LQKENI. CDR3 length: 14 residues. This CDR3 reads CASSSQGSNQPQHF. DNA for the CDR3: TGTGCCAGCTCAAGTCAGGGGAGCAATCAGCCCCAGCATTTT.

The chain combines TRBV11-3 with TRBJ2-1; tentatively, D is TRBD2 (6 bases). Germline V gene sequence: CDR1 SGHNT, CDR2 YENEEA. This CDR3 is 14 amino acids long. Trimming cost V 5 bases and J 5 bases, with 13 bases left between them. The CDR3 bases are TGTGCCAGCAGCCGGGACTGGCAGAACAATGAGCAGTTCTTC. Amino acid sequence: CASSRDWQNNEQFF.

The rearrangement joins TRBV7-7 to TRBJ2-3; no reliable D call. Looked up from germline, CDR1 is SSHAT and CDR2 is FNYEAQ (reference sequence). Trimming pared 1 base from V and 1 base from J, leaving 9 bases between. The CDR3 extends over 15 amino acids. The CDR3 sequence is CASSLDDTGTDTQYF. The CDR3 region has the DNA TGTGCCAGCAGCTTAGACGACACGGGCACAGATACGCAGTATTTT.

CDR3 bases: TGCAGCGTCGGACAGGGAACTGAAGCTTTCTTT. This encodes CSVGQGTEAFF. The chain carries TRBV29-1 and TRBJ1-1; TRBD1 matches at 8 bases. Trimming took 6 bases from V and 5 from J; bases not matched to a gene: 2. The CDR3 has 11 amino acids. Germline lookup yields CDR1 SQVTM and CDR2 ANQGSEA.

The chain carries TRBV5-5 and TRBJ1-2, with 7 bases lining up with TRBD1. From germline, CDR1 is SGHKS and CDR2 YYEKEE (reference sequence). CDR3 length: 13 amino acids. V shed 4 bases and J 7 bases; nucleotides not matched to a gene: 7. The CDR3: CASSTGVGSGYTF. In DNA form, the CDR3 reads TGTGCCAGCAGCACAGGGGTGGGGTCTGGCTACACCTTC.

The gene calls are TRBV6-6 and TRBJ2-7; a weak D match, TRBD2 (5 bases). V lost 6 bases to trimming and J lost 0 bases, with 12 bases between them. Germline CDR1 and CDR2: MNHNY and SVGAGI (reference sequence). The CDR3 loop spans 14 amino acids. CDR3 nucleotides: TGTGCCAGCAGCAGACCCACTAGCTCCTACGAGCAGTACTTC. It specifies CASSRPTSSYEQYF.

This chain links TRBV29-1 with TRBJ2-7, with a possible D match to TRBD1 (5 bases). The ends were cut back, 4 bases at V and 6 bases at J, with 19 bases in the middle. The CDR3 extends over 14 amino acids. CDR1 and CDR2 from the germline V gene are SQVTM and ANQGSEA. This CDR3 is CSVVWGNRRGEQYF. DNA for the CDR3: TGCAGCGTTGTTTGGGGCAATCGGCGAGGCGAGCAGTACTTC.

The rearrangement links TRBV2 to TRBJ2-7, with 9 bases lining up with TRBD2. The CDR3 runs 15 residues. V lost 3 bases and J lost 6; bases outside the gene matches: 9. CDR1 is SNHLY and CDR2 is FYNNEI in the germline V gene. The DNA of the CDR3 is TGTGCCAGCAGTGATGTAGCTAGCGGGAATGGCGAGCAGTACTTC. Encoded protein: CASSDVASGNGEQYF. The full variable domain, with the rest looked up from reference TRBV2 and TRBJ2-7, is EPEVTQTPSHQVTQMGQEVILRCVPISNHLYFYWYRQILGQKVEFLVSFYNNEISEKSEIFDDQFSVERPDGSNFTLKIRSTKLEDSAMYFCASSDVASGNGEQYFGPGTRLTVT.

A few counts support this clone. The rearrangement joins TRBV5-1 to TRBJ2-7; no firm D call. The CDR3 extends over 12 amino acids. Trimming left V 0 bases short and J 3 bases short, with 4 bases between. Germline V gene sequence: CDR1 SGHRS, CDR2 YFSETQ. CDR3 coding DNA: TGCGCCAGCAGCTTGGGAGACTACGAGCAGTACTTC. It translates to CASSLGDYEQYF. The full variable domain, with the rest looked up from reference TRBV5-1 and TRBJ2-7, is KAGVTQTPRYLIKTRGQQVTLSCSPISGHRSVSWYQQTPGQGLQFLFEYFSETQRNKGNFPGRFSGRQFSNSRSEMNVSTLELGDSALYLCASSLGDYEQYFGPGTRLTVT.

The V call is TRBV6-1, the J call TRBJ2-7; weak D call: TRBD1 (5 bases). V was shortened by 4 bases and J by 4 bases, with 14 bases between the two germline ends. This CDR3 has 14 residues. The germline V gene has CDR1 MNHNS and CDR2 SASEGT. In nucleotides, the CDR3 is TGTGCCAGCAGTGGATCCCACAGGTCGTACGAGCAGTACTTC. Amino acids: CASSGSHRSYEQYF.

The chain combines TRBV5-6 with TRBJ1-2; 8 bases fit TRBD1. The CDR3 consists of 17 residues. V trimming: 1 base; J trimming: 0 bases; junction bases outside the gene matches: 8. Germline CDR1 is SGHDT and CDR2 is YYEEEE. CDR3 region: CASSLSGQGPANYGYTF. The CDR3 coding sequence is TGTGCCAGCAGCTTGTCCGGACAGGGACCGGCTAACTATGGCTACACCTTC.

The V and J genes are TRBV4-3 and TRBJ2-2; the match to TRBD1 covers 10 bases. Germline values: CDR1 LGHNA, CDR2 YSLEER. V lost 4 bases to trimming and J lost 6 bases; unmatched junction nucleotides: 14. The CDR3 is 18 amino acids. The CDR3 sequence is CASSLFPPGQGNPGELFF. The CDR3 nucleotides read TGCGCCAGCAGCCTTTTCCCGCCGGGACAGGGGAATCCCGGGGAGCTGTTTTTT.

V usage is TRBV5-6 and J usage is TRBJ1-5, with 7 positions matching TRBD1. V was clipped by 4 bases and J by 4 bases; unmatched bases: 8. The germline V gene has CDR1 SGHDT and CDR2 YYEEEE. This CDR3 is built from 15 residues. CDR3 DNA sequence: TGTGCCAGCAGCCTCATTACAGGGGAGAATCAGCCCCAGCATTTT. Encoded protein: CASSLITGENQPQHF.

The gene calls are TRBV2 and TRBJ2-7; a possible D gene is TRBD2 (5 bases). Trimming took off 5 bases at V and 3 bases at J, with 5 bases between the two ends. CDR3 length: 11 residues. The germline CDR1 and CDR2 sequences are SNHLY and FYNNEI. CDR3 in amino acids: CASSTSYEQYF. CDR3 bases: TGTGCCAGCAGTACTAGCTACGAGCAGTACTTC. Full variable domain (rest looked up from reference TRBV2 and TRBJ2-7): EPEVTQTPSHQVTQMGQEVILRCVPISNHLYFYWYRQILGQKVEFLVSFYNNEISEKSEIFDDQFSVERPDGSNFTLKIRSTKLEDSAMYFCASSTSYEQYFGPGTRLTVT.

This clone occurred once. The CDR3 here is CASSFRTSGLPSATDTQYF. The CDR3 DNA sequence: TGTGCCAGCAGCTTCCGGACTAGCGGGTTACCCAGCGCGACAGATACGCAGTATTTT. V gene TRBV7-3 combines with J gene TRBJ2-3; 11 bases map to TRBD2. V was clipped by 3 bases and J by 3 bases; unmatched bases: 14. CDR1 and CDR2 (germline): SGHTA, FQGTGA. The CDR3 has 19 amino acids.

This sequence joins TRBV27 and TRBJ2-7; 10 positions agree with TRBD2. Per the germline V gene, CDR1 is MNHEY and CDR2 is SMNVEV (reference sequence). J gave up 4 bases and V 5 bases, and 8 bases lay outside the gene matches. This CDR3 comprises 15 residues. The CDR3 protein is CASSTQAGGPYEQYF. CDR3 sequence (DNA): TGTGCCAGCAGTACTCAAGCGGGAGGGCCTTACGAGCAGTACTTC.

The rearrangement links TRBV6-5 to TRBJ1-2, with 10 bases identical to TRBD1. CDR3 length: 15 residues. CDR1 and CDR2 from the germline V gene are MNHEY and SVGAGI. V lost 6 bases, J lost 7 bases, and 11 bases stayed unmatched. CDR3 DNA sequence: TGTGCCAGCAGCAAGGACAGGGGGAGAGTCAGTGGCTACACCTTC. Encoded protein: CASSKDRGRVSGYTF.

This clone was seen repeatedly, ten times or more. The same CDR3 can be traced to other DNA sequences in this sample. This rearrangement joins TRBV11-3 to TRBJ2-1; D is possibly TRBD2 (5 bases). The CDR3 length is 15 residues. V shed 0 bases and J shed 0 bases, with 6 bases lying between them. The germline CDR1 and CDR2 sequences are SGHNT and YENEEA. In DNA, the CDR3 is TGTGCCAGCAGCTTAGACCGGGGCTCCTACAATGAGCAGTTCTTC. Translated: CASSLDRGSYNEQFF.

The chain recombines TRBV30 with TRBJ1-3, with TRBD1 matching 9 bases. Looked up from germline, CDR1 is GTSNPN and CDR2 is SVGIG (reference sequence). The CDR3 consists of 14 residues. The V and J ends lost 5 bases and 0 bases, in that order; junction bases with no gene match: 2. The CDR3 bases are TGTGCCTGGGGGACAGGGCTCTCTGGAAACACCATATATTTT. It encodes CAWGTGLSGNTIYF.

The genes are TRBV7-7 and TRBJ2-1; 7 bases map to TRBD1. V dropped 1 base and J dropped 0; count of bases not matched to a gene: 3. CDR1 is SSHAT and CDR2 is FNYEAQ in the germline V gene (reference sequence). This CDR3 has 16 amino acids. CDR3 amino acids: CASSLEAGGSYNEQFF. DNA of the CDR3: TGTGCCAGCAGCTTAGAAGCAGGGGGCTCCTACAATGAGCAGTTCTTC. Drawing the rest from reference TRBV7-7 and TRBJ2-1, the complete variable domain is GAGVSQSPRYKVTKRGQDVTLRCDPISSHATLYWYQQALGQGPEFLTYFNYEAQPDKSGLPSDRFSAERPEGSISTLTIQRTEQRDSAMYRCASSLEAGGSYNEQFFGPGTRLTVL.

This clone was seen more than once but under ten times. The chain employs TRBV19 and TRBJ2-1; 9 bases fit TRBD2. CDR3 length equals 15 residues. CDR1 LNHDA and CDR2 SQIVND come from the germline V gene (reference sequence). V was clipped by 7 bases and J by 3 bases; unmatched bases: 7. CDR3 sequence: CASMISGGSYNEQFF. The CDR3 DNA follows: TGTGCCAGTATGATTAGCGGGGGTAGCTACAATGAGCAGTTCTTC.

The chain uses TRBV5-1 and TRBJ2-7; TRBD1 matches at 9 bases. This CDR3 comprises 16 residues. With 4 bases clipped from V and 1 base from J, the junction kept 9 bases outside the gene matches. CDR1 and CDR2 (germline): SGHRS, YFSETQ. CDR3 in amino acids: CASSIRQGVVSYEQYF. The CDR3 DNA is TGCGCCAGCAGCATACGACAGGGGGTTGTATCCTACGAGCAGTACTTC.

The chain recombines TRBV18 with TRBJ2-7, with 9 bases lining up with TRBD1. The CDR3 totals 18 residues. Germline trimming cut 2 bases from V and 0 bases from J; bases unmatched to any gene: 11. Germline lookup yields CDR1 KGHSH and CDR2 LQKENI. CDR3 protein: CASSPRTGQGRGSYEQYF. The CDR3 nucleotides are TGTGCCAGCTCACCAAGGACGGGACAGGGCCGGGGCTCCTACGAGCAGTACTTC.

In this sample, this clone turned up once. The rearrangement uses TRBV6-5 and TRBJ2-5; weak D call: TRBD1 (6 bases). CDR3 size: 14 residues. Germline loops: CDR1 MNHEY, CDR2 SVGAGI. Deletions cut 6 bases from V and 3 bases from J, with 14 bases between. The DNA of the CDR3 is TGTGCCAGCAGCCAGGGGAACAGAGAAGAGACCCAGTACTTC. Translated: CASSQGNREETQYF.

The chain carries TRBV7-2 and TRBJ1-1; no reliable D call. The V and J ends lost 5 bases and 0 bases respectively, with 10 bases between them. There are 14 residues in the CDR3. The germline V gene encodes CDR1 SGHTA and CDR2 FQGNSA. In DNA form, the CDR3 reads TGTGCCAGCAGCCCACAGCAAATGAACACTGAAGCTTTCTTT. This encodes CASSPQQMNTEAFF.

The genes are TRBV27 and TRBJ2-1; 9 bases agree with TRBD2. Germline CDR1 MNHEY, CDR2 SMNVEV (reference sequence). Germline trimming cut 6 bases from V and 8 bases from J; bases unmatched to any gene: 23. The CDR3 consists of 19 residues. CDR3 residues: CASRSEIGEVAGDFHEQFF. CDR3 nucleotide sequence: TGTGCCAGCAGATCGGAGATTGGCGAGGTAGCGGGAGACTTCCATGAGCAGTTCTTC.

This sequence joins TRBV7-8 and TRBJ2-7; no firm D call. There are 13 residues in the CDR3. Trimming took 4 bases from V and 5 from J, leaving 12 bases between them. Looked up from germline, CDR1 is SGHVS and CDR2 is FQNEAQ. CDR3 DNA: TGTGCCAGCAGCTCAGCCCCGGTCGACGAGCAGTACTTC. Translated, it gives CASSSAPVDEQYF.

The chain uses TRBV4-3 and TRBJ2-3; TRBD2 is a possible D gene (5 bases). Germline V gene sequence: CDR1 LGHNA, CDR2 YSLEER. The V end was cut by 2 bases, the J end by 2 bases, with 14 bases between. The CDR3 is 16 residues long. CDR3: CASSQLAEGSTDTQYF. CDR3 coding DNA: TGCGCCAGCAGCCAACTGGCCGAGGGATCCACAGATACGCAGTATTTT.